This is a list of T cell receptor beta chains from one sample in a study of OX40 agonist ivuxolimab in advanced cancers. The data were produced by immunoSEQ multiplex PCR, yet TCRdb's version contains in-frame clones alone and is incomplete. The repertoire includes 35,000 to 40,000 clones, 86% of them detected once, and roughly 2.4% sits in the top ten. The sample was CD4+ or CD8+ T cells sorted from blood, taken in a trial of the OX40 agonist ivuxolimab. The receptors originated from an adult with an advanced solid tumor such as melanoma, head and neck, liver or kidney cancer. Both conserved end residues are part of each CDR3. The D gene is left open where the match is weak. The size of a clone is reported for some rows only, either as once, few or many, or as a class for expanded clones.

J gene	D gene	CDR3 length	clone size	V gene	CDR3 protein	CDR3 DNA
TRBJ2-7	.	15	.	TRBV6-5	CASSPPTRGSYEQYF	TGTGCCAGCAGTCCCCCGACTAGGGGCTCCTACGAGCAGTACTTC
TRBJ2-7	TRBD2	15	.	TRBV9	CASSSAGGLVDEQYF	TGTGCCAGCAGCTCCGCGGGGGGGTTGGTAGACGAGCAGTACTTC
TRBJ2-5	TRBD2	13	.	TRBV6-1	CATRLAGQETQYF	TGTGCCACCAGACTAGCGGGACAAGAGACCCAGTACTTC
TRBJ2-7	.	14	.	TRBV6-5	CASSPAGDLHEQYF	TGTGCCAGCAGCCCCGCCGGGGATCTCCACGAGCAGTACTTC
TRBJ2-2	TRBD1	13	.	TRBV29-1	CSVGSGGHGELFF	TGCAGCGTTGGGTCAGGGGGCCACGGGGAGCTGTTTTTT
TRBJ1-5	.	13	.	TRBV7-3	CASSPDPNQPQHF	TGTGCCAGCAGCCCGGACCCCAATCAGCCCCAGCATTTT
TRBJ1-6	.	13	once	TRBV7-8	CASSLAPDVPLHF	TGTGCCAGCAGCTTAGCGCCCGACGTGCCCCTCCACTTT
TRBJ1-2	TRBD1	15	.	TRBV14	CASSQDWAQGAGYTF	TGTGCCAGCAGCCAAGATTGGGCGCAGGGGGCTGGCTACACCTTC
TRBJ2-7	.	14	.	TRBV7-2	CASSLGGLTYEQYF	TGTGCCAGCAGCTTGGGGGGACTTACCTACGAGCAGTACTTC
TRBJ2-5	TRBD1	14	.	TRBV5-1	CASSDTGGTKTQYF	TGCGCCAGCAGCGACACAGGGGGTACGAAGACCCAGTACTTC
TRBJ1-2	.	11	.	TRBV20-1	CSASPGYGYTF	TGCAGTGCTAGTCCCGGCTATGGCTACACCTTC
TRBJ1-3	.	15	.	TRBV4-3	CASSRPGGTGNTIYF	TGCGCCAGCAGCCGGCCGGGGGGCACTGGAAACACCATATATTTT
TRBJ2-5	.	15	.	TRBV9	CASSVRPTGQETQYF	TGTGCCAGCAGCGTAAGGCCCACAGGACAAGAGACCCAGTACTTC
TRBJ1-2	.	14	.	TRBV5-6	CASSYRTESYGYTF	TGTGCCAGCAGCTACCGGACAGAGAGTTATGGCTACACCTTC
TRBJ1-1	.	13	few	TRBV7-9	CASSIQANTEAFF	TGTGCCAGCAGCATTCAAGCTAACACTGAAGCTTTCTTT
TRBJ2-2	TRBD2	16	.	TRBV7-3	CASSTHSGANTGELFF	TGTGCCAGCAGCACCCATAGCGGGGCGAACACCGGGGAGCTGTTTTTT
TRBJ1-2	.	13	.	TRBV29-1	CSVEDPKTDGYTF	TGCAGCGTTGAAGACCCGAAAACAGACGGGTACACCTTC